Below, 21 T cell receptor beta chains from the same sample are listed, as sequenced in a study of cytomegalovirus exposure and HLA in healthy donors. PCR involved 60 Vbeta and 13 Jbeta primers. Libraries were prepared by immunoSEQ multiplex PCR; TCRdb keeps only in-frame clonotypes and omits some of them. The repertoire includes roughly 120,000 clones, nearly 80% of them detected once, and roughly 1.2% sits in the top ten. Sequencing was performed on PBMCs. Receptors were obtained from a young woman in good health and CMV-seronegative.

The chain recombines TRBV29-1 with TRBJ2-5; D might be TRBD2 (5 bases). This CDR3 is built from 14 residues. V was trimmed by 3 bases and J by 2 bases, leaving 13 bases between them. Per germline, CDR1 SQVTM and CDR2 ANQGSEA. DNA of the CDR3: TGCAGCGTTGATCCTGGAGGAGTACAAGAGACCCAGTACTTC. It yields the protein CSVDPGGVQETQYF.

This clone came up once. For the CDR3, the DNA is TGTGCCAGCAGTGAATTGGACATTAGCAATCAGCCCCAGCATTTT. It encodes CASSELDISNQPQHF. The chain has TRBV2 and TRBJ1-5; a weak D match, TRBD1 (5 bases). Germline V gene sequence: CDR1 SNHLY, CDR2 FYNNEI. V lost 2 bases to trimming and J lost 0 bases, with 8 bases between them. The CDR3 has 15 residues.

The V gene is TRBV4-2, the J gene TRBJ1-5, with D possibly being TRBD1 (5 bases). The length of the CDR3 is 15 residues. Trimming left V 1 base short and J 6 bases short, with 13 bases between. The germline V gene encodes CDR1 LGHNA and CDR2 YNFKEQ. CDR3 sequence: CASSQVGREVQPQHF. CDR3 bases: TGTGCCAGCAGCCAAGTCGGCAGGGAGGTTCAGCCCCAGCATTTT.

V and J are TRBV18 and TRBJ1-1; D call uncertain. This CDR3 comprises 15 residues. Germline assignment: CDR1 KGHSH and CDR2 LQKENI. The ends were cut back, 6 bases at V and 1 base at J, with 15 bases in the middle. CDR3 residues: CASSQGGVPNTEAFF. The CDR3 DNA is TGTGCCAGCTCGCAAGGAGGAGTCCCGAACACTGAAGCTTTCTTT.

J is TRBJ1-5 and V is TRBV7-9; D is perhaps TRBD1 (5 bases). Trimming took 2 bases from V and 2 from J, leaving 16 bases between them. CDR1 is SEHNR, CDR2 FQNEAQ, per germline (reference sequence). The CDR3 is made up of 17 amino acids. CDR3: CASSLSRVGVGNQPQHF. The CDR3 coding sequence is TGTGCCAGCAGCTTAAGCAGGGTTGGAGTAGGCAATCAGCCCCAGCATTTT.

This chain links TRBV6-6 with TRBJ2-5; the D gene is possibly TRBD2 (5 bases). Germline CDR1 MNHNY, CDR2 SVGAGI (reference sequence). Trimming removed 11 bases from V and 1 base from J, with 8 bases in between. The CDR3 is made up of 11 amino acids. The CDR3 DNA reads TGTGCCGCCGGGGTCCAAGAGACCCAGTACTTC. This codes for CAAGVQETQYF.

This chain connects TRBV7-9 to TRBJ1-1; D possibly corresponds to TRBD1 (5 bases). The germline V and J ends were trimmed by 5 bases and 8 bases, with 12 bases remaining between them. The CDR3 loop spans 12 amino acids. Germline-derived CDR1 and CDR2 are SEHNR and FQNEAQ (reference sequence). The CDR3 region has the DNA TGTGCCAGCAGCCCGCTCGGGGGGGAAGCTTTCTTT. As protein: CASSPLGGEAFF.

V usage is TRBV5-8 and J usage is TRBJ2-3, with 12 bases identical to TRBD1. This CDR3 comprises 16 residues. The J segment lost 1 base and the V segment lost 3 bases, leaving 3 bases of the junction unmatched. The V gene's germline CDR1 is SGHTS and CDR2 YDEGEE. In DNA form, the CDR3 reads TGTGCCAGCAGCTCCGGGACAGGGGGCCGCACAGATACGCAGTATTTT. Protein sequence: CASSSGTGGRTDTQYF.

The V gene is TRBV2, the J gene TRBJ2-1; 7 bases fit TRBD2. After removal of 9 bases from V and 0 bases from J, the junction contained 2 bases not matched to a gene. Germline CDR1 is SNHLY and CDR2 is FYNNEI. The CDR3 is 13 residues long. The CDR3 loop reads CARGGSSYNEQFF. The CDR3 DNA reads TGTGCCAGGGGCGGGAGCTCCTACAATGAGCAGTTCTTC.

The gene calls are TRBV7-9 and TRBJ2-3; TRBD1 matches 9 bases. Unmatched junction bases numbered 14, after V lost 1 base and J lost 6 bases. The CDR3 covers 18 residues. The germline gives CDR1 SEHNR, CDR2 FQNEAQ (reference sequence). In DNA, the CDR3 is TGTGCCAGCAGCTTAGTGGGAGATACCGGGACAGGGCACGATACGCAGTATTTT. Amino acids: CASSLVGDTGTGHDTQYF.

This chain's CDR3 is CAWSANTVGLEKLFF. The CDR3 nucleotides read TGTGCCTGGAGTGCTAATACAGTTGGCTTGGAAAAACTGTTTTTT. This rearrangement joins TRBV30 to TRBJ1-4; D gene uncertain. Per the germline V gene, CDR1 is GTSNPN and CDR2 is SVGIG (reference sequence). Trimming left V 1 base short and J 8 bases short, with 17 bases between. The CDR3 extends over 15 amino acids.

The V gene is TRBV6-5, the J gene TRBJ2-2, with D tentatively TRBD2 (5 bases). The CDR3 consists of 12 residues. Per the germline V gene, CDR1 is MNHEY and CDR2 is SVGAGI. V shed 7 bases and J shed 6 bases, with 9 bases lying between them. CDR3 in DNA: TGTGCCAGCATCGGGGTGCCCGGGGAGCTGTTTTTT. Translation gives CASIGVPGELFF.

This clone was observed once. The chain recombines TRBV28 with TRBJ2-5; 7 nucleotides agree with TRBD1. This CDR3 has 14 residues. V shed 8 bases and J 1 base; nucleotides not matched to a gene: 7. Germline CDR1 reads MDHEN; CDR2 reads SYDVKM. CDR3 DNA sequence: TGTGCCAGCCACGTGACAGGGCCCCAAGAGACCCAGTACTTC. Translating gives CASHVTGPQETQYF.

The chain recombines TRBV15 with TRBJ1-5; 8 nucleotides match TRBD1. The germline CDR1 and CDR2 sequences are LNHNV and YYDKDF (reference sequence). The V segment lost 1 base and the J segment 3 bases; nucleotides outside the gene matches: 2. CDR3 length: 15 residues. CDR3 nucleotides: TGTGCCACCAGCAGAGGGACAGGGTACAATCAGCCCCAGCATTTT. It specifies CATSRGTGYNQPQHF. The variable domain in full, with the rest retrieved from reference TRBV15 and TRBJ1-5, is DAMVIQNPRYQVTQFGKPVTLSCSQTLNHNVMYWYQQKSSQAPKLLFHYYDKDFNNEADTPDNFQSRRPNTSFCFLDIRSPGLGDTAMYLCATSRGTGYNQPQHFGDGTRLSIL.

This chain uses TRBV2 with TRBJ2-2; 12 bases are a match to TRBD2. There are 19 residues in the CDR3. Losses at the gene ends were 0 bases for V and 3 bases for J; bases not matched to a gene: 8. From germline, CDR1 is SNHLY and CDR2 FYNNEI. The CDR3 nucleotides read TGTGCCAGCAGTGAAGCGTTGGGACTAGCGGGCTTTTACACCGGGGAGCTGTTTTTT. Amino acid sequence: CASSEALGLAGFYTGELFF.

The genes are TRBV10-2 and TRBJ2-7; no firm D call. V lost 8 bases, J lost 0 bases, and 11 bases lay in between. This CDR3 region has 13 residues. The V gene's germline CDR1 is WSHSY and CDR2 SAAADI. The chain's CDR3 is CASRPGSSYEQYF. The CDR3 region has the DNA TGCGCCAGCCGTCCGGGTAGCTCCTACGAGCAGTACTTC.

The V gene is TRBV29-1, the J gene TRBJ2-2; possibly TRBD2 for D (6 bases). Germline V CDR1 and CDR2: SQVTM, ANQGSEA. The V end lost 5 bases, the J end lost 3 bases, and 16 bases lay between the germline ends. CDR3 length equals 15 residues. The CDR3 coding sequence is TGCAGCGTTTGGGAGGTTCGATCGGACACCGGGGAGCTGTTTTTT. Translated, it gives CSVWEVRSDTGELFF.

The chain has TRBV10-3 and TRBJ1-2; perhaps TRBD1 as D (5 bases). V was pared by 4 bases and J by 5 bases, with 11 bases between. This CDR3 contains 13 residues. Germline V gives CDR1 ENHRY, CDR2 SYGVKD. This CDR3 is CAISGQLEYGYTF. CDR3 bases: TGTGCCATCAGTGGACAGTTAGAGTATGGCTACACCTTC.

This rearrangement joins TRBV7-8 to TRBJ1-4, with D uncertain. Trimming removed 5 bases at V and 4 bases at J, with 14 bases between. The CDR3 is made up of 15 amino acids. In germline, CDR1 is SGHVS, CDR2 FQNEAQ. The CDR3 nucleotides are TGTGCCAGCAGCCCCAACCGGTCCTTTAATGAAAAACTGTTTTTT. Translation: CASSPNRSFNEKLFF. The variable domain in full, completed from reference TRBV7-8 and TRBJ1-4, reads GAGVSQSPRYKVAKRGQDVALRCDPISGHVSLFWYQQALGQGPEFLTYFQNEAQLDKSGLPSDRFFAERPEGSVSTLKIQRTQQEDSAVYLCASSPNRSFNEKLFFGSGTQLSVL.

CDR3 in DNA: TGCGCCAGCAGCCATGCCCAGGCCGACTACGAGCAGTACTTC. This codes for CASSHAQADYEQYF. The chain carries TRBV4-1 and TRBJ2-7; no reliable D call. The CDR3 extends over 14 amino acids. Germline CDR1 is MGHRA and CDR2 is YSYEKL. Trimming pared 3 bases from V and 3 bases from J, leaving 12 bases between.

This clone was picked up a small number of times. The rearrangement uses TRBV11-3 and TRBJ2-5; no firm D call. Trimming removed 1 base from V and 2 bases from J, with 11 bases in between. Germline lookup yields CDR1 SGHNT and CDR2 YENEEA. The CDR3 spans 15 residues. The DNA for the CDR3 is TGTGCCAGCAGCTTAGGGTCGGCGGAACAAGAGACCCAGTACTTC. Its translation: CASSLGSAEQETQYF. Using reference TRBV11-3 and TRBJ2-5 for the parts outside the CDR3, the full variable domain is EAGVVQSPRYKIIEKKQPVAFWCNPISGHNTLYWYLQNLGQGPELLIRYENEEAVDDSQLPKDRFSAERLKGVDSTLKIQPAELGDSAVYLCASSLGSAEQETQYFGPGTRLLVL.